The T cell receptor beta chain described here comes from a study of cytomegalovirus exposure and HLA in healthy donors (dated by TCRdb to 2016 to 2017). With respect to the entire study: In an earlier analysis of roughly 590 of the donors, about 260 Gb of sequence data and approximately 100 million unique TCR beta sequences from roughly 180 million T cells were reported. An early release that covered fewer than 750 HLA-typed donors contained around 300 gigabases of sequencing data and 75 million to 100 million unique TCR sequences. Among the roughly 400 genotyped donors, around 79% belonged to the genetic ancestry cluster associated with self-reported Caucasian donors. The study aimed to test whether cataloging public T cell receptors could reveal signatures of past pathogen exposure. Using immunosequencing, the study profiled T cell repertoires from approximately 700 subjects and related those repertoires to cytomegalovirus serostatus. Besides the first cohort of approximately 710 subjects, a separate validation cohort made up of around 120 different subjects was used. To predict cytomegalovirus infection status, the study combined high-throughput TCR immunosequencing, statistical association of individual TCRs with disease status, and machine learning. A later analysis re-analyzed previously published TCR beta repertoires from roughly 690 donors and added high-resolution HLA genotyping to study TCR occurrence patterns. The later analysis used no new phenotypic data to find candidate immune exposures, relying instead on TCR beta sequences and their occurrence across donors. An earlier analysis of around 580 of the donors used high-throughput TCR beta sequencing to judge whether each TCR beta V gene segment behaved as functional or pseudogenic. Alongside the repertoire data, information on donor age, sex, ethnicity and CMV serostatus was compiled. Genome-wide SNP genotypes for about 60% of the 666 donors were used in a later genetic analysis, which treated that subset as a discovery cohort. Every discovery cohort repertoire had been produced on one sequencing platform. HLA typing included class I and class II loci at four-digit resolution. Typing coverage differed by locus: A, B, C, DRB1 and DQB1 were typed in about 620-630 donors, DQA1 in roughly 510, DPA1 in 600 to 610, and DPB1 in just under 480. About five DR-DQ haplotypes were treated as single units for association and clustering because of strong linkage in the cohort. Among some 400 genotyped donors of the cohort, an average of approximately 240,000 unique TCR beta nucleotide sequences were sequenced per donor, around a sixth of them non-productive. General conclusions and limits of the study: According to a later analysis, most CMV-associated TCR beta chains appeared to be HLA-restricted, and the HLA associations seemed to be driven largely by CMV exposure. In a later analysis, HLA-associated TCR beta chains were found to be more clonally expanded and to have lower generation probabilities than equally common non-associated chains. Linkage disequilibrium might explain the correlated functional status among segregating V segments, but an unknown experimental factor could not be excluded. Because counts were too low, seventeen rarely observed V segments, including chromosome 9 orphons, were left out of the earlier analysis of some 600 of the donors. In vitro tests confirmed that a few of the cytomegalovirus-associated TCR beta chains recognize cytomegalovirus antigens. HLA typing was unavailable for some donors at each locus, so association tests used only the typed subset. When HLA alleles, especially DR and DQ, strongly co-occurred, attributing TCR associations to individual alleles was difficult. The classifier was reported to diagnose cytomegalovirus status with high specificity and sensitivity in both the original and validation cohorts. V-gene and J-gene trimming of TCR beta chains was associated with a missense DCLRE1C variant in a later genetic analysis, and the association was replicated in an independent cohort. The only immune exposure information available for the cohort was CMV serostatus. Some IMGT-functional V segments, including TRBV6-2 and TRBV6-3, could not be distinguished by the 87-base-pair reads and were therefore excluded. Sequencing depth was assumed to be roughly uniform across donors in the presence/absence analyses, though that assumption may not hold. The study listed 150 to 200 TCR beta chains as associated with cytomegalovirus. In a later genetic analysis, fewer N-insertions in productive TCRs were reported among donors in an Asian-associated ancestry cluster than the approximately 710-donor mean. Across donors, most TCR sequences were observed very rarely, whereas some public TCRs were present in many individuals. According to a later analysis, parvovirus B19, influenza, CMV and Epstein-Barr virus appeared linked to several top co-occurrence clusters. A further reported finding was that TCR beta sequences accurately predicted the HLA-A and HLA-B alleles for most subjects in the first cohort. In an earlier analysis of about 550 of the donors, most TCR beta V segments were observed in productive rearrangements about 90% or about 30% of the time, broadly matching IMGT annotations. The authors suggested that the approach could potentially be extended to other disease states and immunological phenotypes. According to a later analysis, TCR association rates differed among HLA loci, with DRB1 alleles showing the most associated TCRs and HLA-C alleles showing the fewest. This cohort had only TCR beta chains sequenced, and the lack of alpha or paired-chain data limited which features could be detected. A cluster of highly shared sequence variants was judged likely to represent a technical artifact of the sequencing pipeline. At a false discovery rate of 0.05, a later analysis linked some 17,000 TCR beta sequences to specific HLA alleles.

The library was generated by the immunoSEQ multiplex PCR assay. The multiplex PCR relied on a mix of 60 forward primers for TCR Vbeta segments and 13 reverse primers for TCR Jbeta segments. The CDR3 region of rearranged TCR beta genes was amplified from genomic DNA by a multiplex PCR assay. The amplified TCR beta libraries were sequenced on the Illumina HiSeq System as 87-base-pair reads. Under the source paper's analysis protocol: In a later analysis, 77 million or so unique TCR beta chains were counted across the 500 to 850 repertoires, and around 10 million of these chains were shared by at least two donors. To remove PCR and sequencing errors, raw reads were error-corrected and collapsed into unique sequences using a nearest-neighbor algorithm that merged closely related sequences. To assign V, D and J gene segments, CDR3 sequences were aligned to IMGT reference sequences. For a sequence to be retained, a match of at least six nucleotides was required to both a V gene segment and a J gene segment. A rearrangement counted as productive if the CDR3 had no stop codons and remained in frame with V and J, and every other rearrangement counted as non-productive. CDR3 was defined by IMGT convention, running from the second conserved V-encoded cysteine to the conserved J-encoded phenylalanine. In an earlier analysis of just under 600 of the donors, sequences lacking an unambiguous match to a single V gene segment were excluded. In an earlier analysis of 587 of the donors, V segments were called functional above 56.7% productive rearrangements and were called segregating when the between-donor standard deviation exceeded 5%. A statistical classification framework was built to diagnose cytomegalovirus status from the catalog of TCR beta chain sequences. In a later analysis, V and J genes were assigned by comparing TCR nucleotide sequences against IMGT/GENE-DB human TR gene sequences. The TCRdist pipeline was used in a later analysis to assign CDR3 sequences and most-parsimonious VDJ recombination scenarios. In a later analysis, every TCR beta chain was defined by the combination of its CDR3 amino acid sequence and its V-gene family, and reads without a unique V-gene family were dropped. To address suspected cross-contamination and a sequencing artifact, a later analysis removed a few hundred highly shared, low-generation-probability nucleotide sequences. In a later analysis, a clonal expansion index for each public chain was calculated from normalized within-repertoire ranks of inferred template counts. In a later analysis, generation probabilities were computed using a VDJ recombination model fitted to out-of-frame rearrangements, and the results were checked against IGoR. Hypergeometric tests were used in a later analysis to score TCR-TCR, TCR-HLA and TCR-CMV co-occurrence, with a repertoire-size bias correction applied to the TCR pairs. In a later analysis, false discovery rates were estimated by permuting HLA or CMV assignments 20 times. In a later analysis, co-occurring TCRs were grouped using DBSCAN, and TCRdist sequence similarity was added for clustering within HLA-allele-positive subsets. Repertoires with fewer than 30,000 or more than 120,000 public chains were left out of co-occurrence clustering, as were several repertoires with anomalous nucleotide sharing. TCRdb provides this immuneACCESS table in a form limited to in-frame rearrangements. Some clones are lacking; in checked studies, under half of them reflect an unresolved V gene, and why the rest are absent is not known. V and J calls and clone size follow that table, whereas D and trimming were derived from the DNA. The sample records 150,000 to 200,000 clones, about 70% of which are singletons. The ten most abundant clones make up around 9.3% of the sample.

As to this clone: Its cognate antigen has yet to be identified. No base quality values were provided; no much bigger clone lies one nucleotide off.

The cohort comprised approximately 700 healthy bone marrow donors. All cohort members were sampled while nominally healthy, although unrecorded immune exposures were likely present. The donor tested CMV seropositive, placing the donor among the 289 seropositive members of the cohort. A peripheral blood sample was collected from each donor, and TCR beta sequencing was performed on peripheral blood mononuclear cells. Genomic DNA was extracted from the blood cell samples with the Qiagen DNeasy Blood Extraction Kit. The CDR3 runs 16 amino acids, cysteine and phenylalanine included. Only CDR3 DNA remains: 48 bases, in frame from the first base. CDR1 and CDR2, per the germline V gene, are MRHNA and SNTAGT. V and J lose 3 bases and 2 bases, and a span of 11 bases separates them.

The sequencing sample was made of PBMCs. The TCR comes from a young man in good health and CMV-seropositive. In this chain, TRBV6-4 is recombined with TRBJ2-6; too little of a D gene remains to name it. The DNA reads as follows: TGTGCCAGCAGTGAACAACCATCTGCTGGGGCCAACGTCCTGACTTTC. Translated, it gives CASSEQPSAGANVLTF.